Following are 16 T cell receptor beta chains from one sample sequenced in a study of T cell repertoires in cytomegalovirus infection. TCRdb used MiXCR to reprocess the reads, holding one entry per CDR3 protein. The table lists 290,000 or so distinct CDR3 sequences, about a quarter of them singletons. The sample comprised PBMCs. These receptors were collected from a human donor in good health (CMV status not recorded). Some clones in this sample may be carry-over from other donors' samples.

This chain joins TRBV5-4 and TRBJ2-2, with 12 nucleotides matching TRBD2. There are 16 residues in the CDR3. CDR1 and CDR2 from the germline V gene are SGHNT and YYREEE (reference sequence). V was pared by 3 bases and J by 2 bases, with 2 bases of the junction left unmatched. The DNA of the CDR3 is TGTGCCAGCAGCTCGGGACTAGCGGGCAACACCGGGGAGCTGTTTTTT. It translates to CASSSGLAGNTGELFF.

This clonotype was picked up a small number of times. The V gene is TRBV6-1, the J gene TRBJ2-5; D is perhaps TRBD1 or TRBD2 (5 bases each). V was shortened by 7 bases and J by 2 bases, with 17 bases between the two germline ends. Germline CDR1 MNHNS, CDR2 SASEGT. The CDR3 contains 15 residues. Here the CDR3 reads CASNQAAGRQETQYF. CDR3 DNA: TGTGCCAGCAACCAGGCGGCAGGGAGACAAGAGACCCAGTACTTC.

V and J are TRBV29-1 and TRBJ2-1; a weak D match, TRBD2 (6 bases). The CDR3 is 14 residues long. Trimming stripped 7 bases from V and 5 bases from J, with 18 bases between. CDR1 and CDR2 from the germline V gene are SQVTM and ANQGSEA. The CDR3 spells CSASSSAGNNEQFF. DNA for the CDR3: TGCAGCGCTTCTTCTAGCGCGGGGAACAATGAGCAGTTCTTC.

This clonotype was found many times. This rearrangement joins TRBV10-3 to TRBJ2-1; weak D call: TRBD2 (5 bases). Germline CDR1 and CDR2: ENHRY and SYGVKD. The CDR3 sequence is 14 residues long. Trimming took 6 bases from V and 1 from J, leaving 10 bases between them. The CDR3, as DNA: TGTGCCATCAGCGGCGGGCAATCCTACAATGAGCAGTTCTTC. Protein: CAISGGQSYNEQFF.

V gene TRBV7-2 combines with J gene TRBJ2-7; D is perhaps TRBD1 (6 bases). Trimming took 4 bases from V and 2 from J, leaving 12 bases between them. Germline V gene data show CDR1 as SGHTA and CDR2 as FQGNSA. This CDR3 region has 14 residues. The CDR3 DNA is TGTGCCAGCAGCTCTCCTGGGGGCACCTACGAGCAGTACTTC. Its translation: CASSSPGGTYEQYF.

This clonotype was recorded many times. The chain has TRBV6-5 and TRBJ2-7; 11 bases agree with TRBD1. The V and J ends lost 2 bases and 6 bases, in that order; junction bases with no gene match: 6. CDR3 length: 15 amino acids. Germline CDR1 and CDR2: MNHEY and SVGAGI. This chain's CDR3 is CASSYTGTGGSEQYF. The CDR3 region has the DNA TGTGCCAGCAGTTACACCGGGACAGGGGGGTCCGAGCAGTACTTC.

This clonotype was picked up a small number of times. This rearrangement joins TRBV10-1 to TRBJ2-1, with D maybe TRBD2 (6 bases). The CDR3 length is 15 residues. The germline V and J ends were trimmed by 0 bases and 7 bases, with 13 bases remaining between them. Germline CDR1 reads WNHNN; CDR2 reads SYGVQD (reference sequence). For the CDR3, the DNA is TGCGCCAGCAGTGAGTCTCCTGCGGGGAGGAATGAGCAGTTCTTC. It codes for CASSESPAGRNEQFF.

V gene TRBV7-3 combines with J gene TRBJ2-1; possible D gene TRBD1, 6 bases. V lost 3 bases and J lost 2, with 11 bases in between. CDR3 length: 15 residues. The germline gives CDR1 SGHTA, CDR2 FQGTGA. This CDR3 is CASSLGAVPYNEQFF. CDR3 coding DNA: TGTGCCAGCAGCTTGGGGGCAGTCCCCTACAATGAGCAGTTCTTC.

This CDR3 is CASSLGGRPYNEQFF. In nucleotides, the CDR3 is TGCGCCAGCAGCTTGGGAGGCAGGCCCTACAATGAGCAGTTCTTC. V usage is TRBV5-1 and J usage is TRBJ2-1; no definite D call. This CDR3 is 15 amino acids long. Germline assignment: CDR1 SGHRS and CDR2 YFSETQ. Trimming pared 0 bases from V and 2 bases from J, leaving 9 bases between.

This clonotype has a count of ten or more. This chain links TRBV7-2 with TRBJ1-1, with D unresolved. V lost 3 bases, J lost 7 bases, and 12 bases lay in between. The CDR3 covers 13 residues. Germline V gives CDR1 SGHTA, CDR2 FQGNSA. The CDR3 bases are TGTGCCAGCAGCTTCAAGAGATCGAATGAAGCTTTCTTT. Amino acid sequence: CASSFKRSNEAFF.

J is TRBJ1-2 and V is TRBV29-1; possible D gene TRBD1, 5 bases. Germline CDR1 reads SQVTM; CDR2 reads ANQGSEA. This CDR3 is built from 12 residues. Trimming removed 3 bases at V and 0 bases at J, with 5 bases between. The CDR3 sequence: CSVETANYGYTF. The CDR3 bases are TGCAGCGTTGAGACAGCTAACTATGGCTACACCTTC.

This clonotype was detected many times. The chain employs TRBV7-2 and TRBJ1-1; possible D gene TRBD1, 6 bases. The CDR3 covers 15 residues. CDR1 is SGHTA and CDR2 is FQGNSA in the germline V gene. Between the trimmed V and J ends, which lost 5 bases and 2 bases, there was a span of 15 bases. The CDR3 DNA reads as TGTGCCAGCAGCCCCGGTGGGGGCTATAACACTGAAGCTTTCTTT. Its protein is CASSPGGGYNTEAFF.

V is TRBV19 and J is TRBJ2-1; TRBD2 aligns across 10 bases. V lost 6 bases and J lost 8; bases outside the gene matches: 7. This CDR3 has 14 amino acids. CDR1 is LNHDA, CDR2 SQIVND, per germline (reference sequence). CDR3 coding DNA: TGTGCCAGTAGCCCAGCGGGAGGGGGCTATGAGCAGTTCTTC. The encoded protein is CASSPAGGGYEQFF.

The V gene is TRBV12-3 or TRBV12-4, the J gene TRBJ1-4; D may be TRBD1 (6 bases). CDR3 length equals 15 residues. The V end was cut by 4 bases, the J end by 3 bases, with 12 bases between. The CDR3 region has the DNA TGTGCCAGCAGTTCATACAGGGATCCTAATGAAAAACTGTTTTTT. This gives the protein CASSSYRDPNEKLFF.

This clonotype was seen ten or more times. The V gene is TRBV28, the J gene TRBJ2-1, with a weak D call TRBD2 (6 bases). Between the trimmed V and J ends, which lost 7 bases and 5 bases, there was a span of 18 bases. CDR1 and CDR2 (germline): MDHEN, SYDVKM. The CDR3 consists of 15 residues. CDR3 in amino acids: CASNRPGAGHNEQFF. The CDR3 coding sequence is TGTGCCAGCAACCGTCCGGGAGCTGGTCACAATGAGCAGTTCTTC.

CDR3 amino acids: CASSPATGSSVPPFYEQYF. The CDR3 DNA follows: TGTGCCAGCAGTCCGGCCACAGGGAGTTCGGTCCCCCCCTTCTACGAGCAGTACTTC. The chain couples TRBV7-2 to TRBJ2-7, with D possibly being TRBD1 (6 bases). V lost 6 bases and J lost 3, with 30 bases in between. Germline V CDR1 and CDR2: SGHTA, FQGNSA. The CDR3 sequence is 19 residues long.